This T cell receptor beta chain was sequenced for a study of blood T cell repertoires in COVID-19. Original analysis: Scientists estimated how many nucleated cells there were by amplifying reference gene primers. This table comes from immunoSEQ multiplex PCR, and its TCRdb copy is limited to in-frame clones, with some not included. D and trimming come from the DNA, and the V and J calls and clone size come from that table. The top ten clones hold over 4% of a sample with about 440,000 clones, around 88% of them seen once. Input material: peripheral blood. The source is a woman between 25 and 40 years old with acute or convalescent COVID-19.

CDR3 loop: CASAHGTASPHEQYF. In DNA, the CDR3 is TGTGCCAGCGCCCACGGGACAGCCTCTCCCCACGAGCAGTACTTC. The rearrangement uses TRBV18 and TRBJ2-7, with 7 bases fitting TRBD1. The germline gives CDR1 KGHSH, CDR2 LQKENI. The J segment lost 5 bases and the V segment lost 8 bases, leaving 15 bases of the junction unmatched. The CDR3 is 15 amino acids.